This TCR beta chain comes out of a study of blood T cell repertoires in COVID-19 (dated by TCRdb to the early 2020s). Broadly, across the study: Samples covering the acute and convalescent phases of COVID-19 were provided by collaborators in the United States, Italy and Spain. The repertoires were released in a freely available public database meant as a resource for research on the immune response to SARS-CoV-2. The material from the prospective study consisted of cDNA or gDNA derived from T cells, B-cell-depleted T cells, or PBMCs. Where available, HLA class I and class II types were taken from metadata supplied by the sample provider and were not determined by assay-based typing. Samples were obtained from the ongoing ImmuneRACE study (first 160 participants) and from about 1,300 subjects provided by 6 global collaborators. The dataset comprised deeply sampled blood TCRbeta repertoires from subjects exposed to, actively infected with, or recovered from COVID-19. Sample metadata almost always included a de-identified subject ID, COVID-19 status, age in years and sex.

CDR1 and CDR2 were assigned from the germline V gene as SGHRS and YFSETQ. Unmatched junction bases come to 6, with V trimmed by 2 bases and J by 3 bases. Including cysteine and phenylalanine, the CDR3 has 16 amino acids. Of all the DNA, just the CDR3 is kept, 48 bases in frame from base 1. The collaborating institutions used their own protocols to collect whole blood in K2EDTA tubes. For TCRbeta analysis, collaborators shipped samples in one of three forms: frozen whole blood, isolated PBMCs, or DNA extracted from either of those sample types. Broad study findings and their caveats: How much clinical and demographic metadata was included differed by source and by participant, and the metadata was provided uncurated.

TCRbeta CDR3 regions were amplified from genomic DNA using the immunoSEQ Assay, a bias-controlled multiplex PCR. The published analysis was carried out like this. The number of nucleated cells in each sample was estimated by amplification of reference gene primers within the assay. To quantify the absolute abundance of each unique TCRbeta CDR3 rearrangement, sequence reads were collapsed and filtered. For each sample, productive Simpson clonality was calculated by taking the square root of Simpson's diversity index across productive rearrangements. As stored in TCRdb, this immuneACCESS dataset retains in-frame rearrangements with V and J assigned. A fraction of the clones does not appear; measured against another copy, unresolved V genes explain less than half of the discrepancy, and the remainder lacks a known reason. That table furnishes V, J and clone size, whereas the DNA furnished D and trimming. In all, the sample holds 150,000 to 180,000 clones, and 60% to 85% of those were seen once. Approximately 1.8% of the sample goes to the ten largest clones.

With respect to this clone: The antigen this receptor binds is unknown. No clone much larger than this one lies a single base away; base qualities are absent.

The sequence was collected from a man older than 75 with acute or convalescent COVID-19. The sequence links TRBV5-1 to TRBJ1-4, with 8 bases aligning to TRBD1. What was sequenced was peripheral blood. The CDR3 corresponds to CASSFGQGAANEKLFF. The sequenced DNA: TGCGCCAGCAGCTTTGGGCAGGGGGCTGCTAATGAAAAACTGTTTTTT.